This T cell receptor beta chain was found in a study of T cell changes during pregnancy in multiple sclerosis (dated by TCRdb to between 2017 and 2020). Some background on the complete study: In women with multiple sclerosis, the researchers looked at how the T cell repertoire shifted as pregnancy progressed.

About this clone itself: This clone's antigen is unknown. Nothing much larger sits one base from this clone, and base qualities are not available.

Receptors were amplified or captured by the immunoSEQ multiplex PCR assay. What TCRdb holds here is the immuneACCESS table cut down to in-frame rearrangements. Part of the clones is not present; checked against another copy, under half of the missing clones reflect an unresolved V gene, and the others are unexplained. The sample table records under 55,000 clones; 93% of these occur just once. The ten largest clones represent approximately 1.9% of the sample. Reading from cysteine to phenylalanine, the CDR3 counts 15 amino acids. The kept DNA is CDR3 alone, 45 bases in frame from the first base. Trimming removed 5 bases from V and 8 bases from J, leaving 19 bases between the germline ends. CDR1 and CDR2 were assigned from the germline V gene (reference sequence) as SEHNR and FQNEAQ.

The clonotype was recovered from a female donor with multiple sclerosis, enrolled in a pregnancy study. The chain couples TRBV7-9 to TRBJ2-1; TRBD2 is perhaps the D gene, given 5 matching bases. The specimen was peripheral blood, collected in the second trimester of pregnancy. The sequenced DNA: TGTGCCAGCAGCCGTCCGTCGGTCAGGCGGGATGAGCAGTTCTTC. Its translation is CASSRPSVRRDEQFF.